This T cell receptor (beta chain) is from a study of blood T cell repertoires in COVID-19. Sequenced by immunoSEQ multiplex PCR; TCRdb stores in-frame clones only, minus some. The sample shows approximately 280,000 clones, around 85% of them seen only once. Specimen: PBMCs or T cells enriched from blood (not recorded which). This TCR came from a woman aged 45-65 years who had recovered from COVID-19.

CDR3 nucleotide sequence: TGTGCCACCAGTGATCTGACCGTGGCAGGAGGCAAGACCCAGTACTTC. Translation: CATSDLTVAGGKTQYF. The gene calls are TRBV24-1 and TRBJ2-5; a weak D match, TRBD2 (5 bases). This CDR3 contains 16 residues. Trimming cost V 3 bases and J 6 bases, with 19 bases left between them. The germline V gene has CDR1 KGHDR and CDR2 SFDVKD.